This TCR beta chain stems from a study of T-cell reconstitution after alpha-beta-depleted transplantation in children. The CDR3 sequence is 13 residues long. Germline CDR1 KGHDR, CDR2 SFDVKD. V was shortened by 12 bases and J by 7 bases, with 21 bases between the two germline ends. A library of TCRbeta sequences, prepared with unique molecular identifiers, was generated. TCRdb reanalysed the PCR reads using MiXCR and keeps one entry per CDR3 protein. This sample has some 80,000 distinct CDR3 sequences, with roughly 18% found just once. This clonotype appeared a few times. The antigen is unknown. General study findings and limits: After transplant, at about two months, alpha-beta T cells were reportedly derived from several hundred expanded graft clones. For some patients, TCRbeta diversity was high at day 60 because of recipient T cells and thymic progenitors that survived. Newly produced T cells mostly accounted for T-cell counts and diversity one year post-transplant.

Sequencing was performed on PBMCs, mostly from graft donor cells, taken 360 days after TCRalphabeta/CD19-depleted stem cell transplant. The receptor's source is a male patient between 2 and 10 years old who had a stem cell transplant for acute lymphoblastic leukemia, so the T cells may come from the graft donor. The V gene is TRBV24-1, the J gene TRBJ2-7; a possible D gene is TRBD1 (6 bases). CDR3 in DNA: TGTGCCGTACGCTCGCTCAGGGGTTTGGAGCAGTACTTC. This translates into CAVRSLRGLEQYF.